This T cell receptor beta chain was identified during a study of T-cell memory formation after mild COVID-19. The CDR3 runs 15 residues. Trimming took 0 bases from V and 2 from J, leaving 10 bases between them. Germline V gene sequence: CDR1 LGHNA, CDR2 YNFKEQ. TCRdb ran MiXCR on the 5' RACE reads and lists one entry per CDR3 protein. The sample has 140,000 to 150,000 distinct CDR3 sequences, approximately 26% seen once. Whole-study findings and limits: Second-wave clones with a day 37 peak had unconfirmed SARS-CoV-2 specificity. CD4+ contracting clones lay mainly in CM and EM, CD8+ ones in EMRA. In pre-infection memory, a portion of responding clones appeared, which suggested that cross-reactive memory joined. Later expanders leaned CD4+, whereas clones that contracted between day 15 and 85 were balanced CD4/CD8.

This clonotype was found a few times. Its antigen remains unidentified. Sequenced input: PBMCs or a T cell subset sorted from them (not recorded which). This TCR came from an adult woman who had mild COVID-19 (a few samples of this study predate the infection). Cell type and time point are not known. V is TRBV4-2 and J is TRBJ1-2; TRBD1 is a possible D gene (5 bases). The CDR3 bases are TGTGCCAGCAGCCAAGAATTAGGGGAGAACTATGGCTACACCTTC. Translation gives CASSQELGENYGYTF.